These 19 T cell receptor beta chains came from one sample sequenced in a study of T cells after yellow fever vaccination. TCRdb reanalysed the 5' RACE reads using MiXCR and keeps one entry per CDR3 protein. The repertoire holds more than 300,000 distinct CDR3 sequences, with 4% to 5.5% as singletons. The starting material was PBMCs, obtained 15 days after the yellow fever booster vaccination. The receptors stem from a young man who received the YFV17D yellow fever vaccine.

This clonotype was seen more than once but under ten times. The chain carries TRBV4-1 and TRBJ2-1; 10 bases align to TRBD2. Germline V gene lookup returns CDR1 MGHRA and CDR2 YSYEKL. After removal of 1 base from V and 10 bases from J, the junction contained 13 bases not matched to a gene. The length of the CDR3 is 17 residues. The CDR3 DNA follows: TGCGCCAGCAGCCAAGGAGGAGGGAGCGGGGGGGCTCGGGAGCAGTTCTTC. The encoded protein is CASSQGGGSGGAREQFF.

A few counts support this clonotype. The chain joins TRBV5-1 to TRBJ2-3, with D hard to call. Germline V gene lookup returns CDR1 SGHRS and CDR2 YFSETQ. Trimming left V 2 bases short and J 1 base short, with 11 bases between. The CDR3 sequence is 15 residues long. This CDR3 is CASSFAPTGTDTQYF. The CDR3 coding sequence is TGCGCCAGCAGCTTCGCGCCGACGGGCACAGATACGCAGTATTTT.

This clonotype was seen at least ten times. This chain joins TRBV5-1 and TRBJ1-1; D perhaps matches TRBD1 (6 bases). The CDR3 covers 16 residues. Trimming left V 0 bases short and J 4 bases short, with 16 bases between. CDR1 SGHRS and CDR2 YFSETQ come from the germline V gene. The chain's CDR3 is CASSLEVGRGSTEAFF. The CDR3 DNA reads as TGCGCCAGCAGCTTGGAGGTCGGCAGGGGATCCACTGAAGCTTTCTTT.

This clonotype was seen more than once but under ten times. The chain carries TRBV4-1 and TRBJ2-2, with 7 bases that match TRBD2. This CDR3 is 18 amino acids long. Germline-derived CDR1 and CDR2 are MGHRA and YSYEKL. V shed 4 bases and J 5 bases; nucleotides not matched to a gene: 16. The CDR3 DNA is TGCGCCAGCAGCCGCGGGGGAATCGAGGGTATAGGGACCGGGGAGCTGTTTTTT. Its translation is CASSRGGIEGIGTGELFF.

This clonotype was seen at least ten times. The chain's CDR3 is CSARPGGLTGELFF. The CDR3 DNA is TGCAGTGCTAGGCCAGGGGGGCTTACCGGGGAGCTGTTTTTT. The chain couples TRBV20-1 to TRBJ2-2, with TRBD1 as a possible D gene (7 bases). From germline, CDR1 is DFQATT and CDR2 SNEGSKA (reference sequence). The V end lost 3 bases, the J end lost 5 bases, and 13 bases lay between the germline ends. This CDR3 has 14 residues.

In this sample, this clonotype turned up a few times. This chain uses TRBV20-1 with TRBJ2-2; D ambiguous. CDR1 is DFQATT, CDR2 SNEGSKA, per germline (reference sequence). V shed 0 bases and J shed 4 bases, with 6 bases lying between them. CDR3 length: 13 residues. DNA of the CDR3: TGCAGTGCTAGAGAGCCAGTCACCGGGGAGCTGTTTTTT. Translated: CSAREPVTGELFF.

This clonotype appeared a few times. The chain links TRBV20-1 to TRBJ1-6; maybe TRBD1 (6 bases). V was clipped by 3 bases and J by 10 bases, with 16 bases between them. The CDR3 consists of 14 residues. CDR1 is DFQATT, CDR2 SNEGSKA, per germline (reference sequence). In DNA, the CDR3 is TGCAGTGCTAGTCTCCGACAGGATGGATCACCCCTCCACTTT. It translates to CSASLRQDGSPLHF.

This clonotype has at least ten counts. The J gene is TRBJ2-5, the V gene TRBV7-2; 12 bases match TRBD2. Germline values: CDR1 SGHTA, CDR2 FQGNSA. The CDR3 loop spans 15 amino acids. The V segment lost 2 bases and the J segment 4 bases; nucleotides outside the gene matches: 2. CDR3 nucleotides: TGTGCCAGCAGCTTACTAGCGGGGGGGCTAGAGACCCAGTACTTC. It yields the protein CASSLLAGGLETQYF.

This clonotype was observed at least ten times. Mismatch with germline at one junction end may stem from a read error. This sequence joins TRBV7-7 and TRBJ2-5; D not certain. CDR1 and CDR2 (germline): SSHAT, FNYEAQ (reference sequence). The CDR3 is made up of 13 amino acids. Here the CDR3 DNA reads TGTGCTAGCAGCACCCACACCCAAGAGACCCAGTACTTC. Protein product: CASSTHTQETQYF.

The chain carries TRBV5-6 and TRBJ2-5; D not resolved. The germline gives CDR1 SGHDT, CDR2 YYEEEE. V lost 4 bases and J lost 2, with 12 bases in between. This CDR3 has 14 amino acids. The CDR3 here is CASSHGRIQETQYF. The CDR3, as DNA: TGTGCCAGCAGCCACGGACGGATACAAGAGACCCAGTACTTC.

This clonotype came up many times. The CDR3 nucleotides read TGTGCCAGCAGCCACAAACCCGGGACAGGGGACTACGAGCAGTACTTC. Protein: CASSHKPGTGDYEQYF. The chain recombines TRBV7-9 with TRBJ2-7, with TRBD1 matching 10 bases. The CDR3 covers 16 residues. V shed 5 bases and J 3 bases; nucleotides not matched to a gene: 10. The V gene's germline CDR1 is SEHNR and CDR2 FQNEAQ (reference sequence).

This sequence joins TRBV11-2 and TRBJ2-5; 8 bases fit TRBD2. Trimming cost V 5 bases and J 3 bases; bases outside gene matches: 8. The CDR3 is made up of 15 amino acids. Germline assignment: CDR1 SGHAT and CDR2 FQNNGV. CDR3: CASSPRGSGEETQYF. CDR3 nucleotides: TGTGCCAGCAGCCCCCGGGGTAGCGGGGAAGAGACCCAGTACTTC.

This chain links TRBV13 with TRBJ2-7; the match to TRBD1 covers 9 bases. V was pared by 1 base and J by 5 bases, with 9 bases of the junction left unmatched. Looked up from germline, CDR1 is PRHDT and CDR2 is FYEKMQ (reference sequence). The CDR3 runs 16 residues. CDR3 DNA sequence: TGTGCCAGCAGCTTAGAGGCCGGGACAGGGATCCACGAGCAGTACTTC. It encodes CASSLEAGTGIHEQYF.

This clonotype was counted at least ten times. The chain employs TRBV7-2 and TRBJ1-1, with D possibly being TRBD1 (6 bases). CDR3 length: 13 residues. The V gene lost 1 base and the J gene lost 8 bases, with 11 bases spanning the gap. Per the germline V gene, CDR1 is SGHTA and CDR2 is FQGNSA. The CDR3 nucleotides read TGTGCCAGCAGCTTAGTACAGGGCGGGGAAGCTTTCTTT. It translates to CASSLVQGGEAFF.

This clonotype was seen repeatedly, ten times or more. This chain links TRBV6-2 or TRBV6-3 with TRBJ2-7; 9 bases line up with TRBD1. This CDR3 contains 14 residues. Germline V gene lookup returns CDR1 MNHEY and CDR2 SVGEGT. J was trimmed by 4 bases and V by 4 bases; bases with no gene match: 5. Here the CDR3 reads CASSLGQGHYEQYV. CDR3 DNA sequence: TGTGCCAGCAGTTTAGGACAGGGGCATTACGAGCAGTACGTC.

This clonotype was picked up a small number of times. The CDR3: CSAIGTGPGYTF. CDR3 sequence (DNA): TGCAGTGCTATCGGGACAGGTCCGGGCTACACCTTC. This chain connects TRBV20-1 to TRBJ1-2; 8 nucleotides agree with TRBD1. The CDR3 is made up of 12 amino acids. CDR1 is DFQATT and CDR2 is SNEGSKA in the germline V gene (reference sequence). V lost 4 bases to trimming and J lost 8 bases; unmatched junction nucleotides: 6.

The chain employs TRBV29-1 and TRBJ2-3; the D is unclear. V shed 2 bases and J shed 3 bases, with 6 bases lying between them. The germline CDR1 and CDR2 sequences are SQVTM and ANQGSEA. CDR3 length equals 12 residues. Written as DNA, the CDR3 is TGCAGCGTTGAATTAGGGACAGATACGCAGTATTTT. It specifies CSVELGTDTQYF.

The V call is TRBV4-1, the J call TRBJ2-7, with TRBD1 identical over 11 bases. V was clipped by 4 bases and J by 4 bases; unmatched bases: 6. There are 15 residues in the CDR3. Per germline, CDR1 MGHRA and CDR2 YSYEKL. The CDR3 nucleotides read TGCGCCAGCAGCCCCCTCCGGGACAGGGGGTACGAGCAGTACTTC. Amino acid sequence: CASSPLRDRGYEQYF.

This clonotype was observed a handful of times. The chain couples TRBV5-5 to TRBJ1-4; D possibly corresponds to TRBD1 (6 bases). The CDR3 totals 14 residues. V lost 3 bases and J lost 6, with 12 bases in between. Germline V gene lookup returns CDR1 SGHKS and CDR2 YYEKEE (reference sequence). The DNA for the CDR3 is TGTGCCAGCAGCTCCTCGGACAGTTATGAAAAACTGTTTTTT. This encodes CASSSSDSYEKLFF.